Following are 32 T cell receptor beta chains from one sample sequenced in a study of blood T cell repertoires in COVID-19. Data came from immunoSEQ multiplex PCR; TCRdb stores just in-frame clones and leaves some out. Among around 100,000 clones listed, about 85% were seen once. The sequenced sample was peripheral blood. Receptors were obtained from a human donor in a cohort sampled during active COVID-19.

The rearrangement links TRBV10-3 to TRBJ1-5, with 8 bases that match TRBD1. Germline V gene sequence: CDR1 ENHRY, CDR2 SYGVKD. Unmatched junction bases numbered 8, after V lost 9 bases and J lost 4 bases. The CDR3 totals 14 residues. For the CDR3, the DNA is TGTGCCATAGCGGGACAGGTTGGGAATCAGCCCCAGCATTTT. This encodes CAIAGQVGNQPQHF.

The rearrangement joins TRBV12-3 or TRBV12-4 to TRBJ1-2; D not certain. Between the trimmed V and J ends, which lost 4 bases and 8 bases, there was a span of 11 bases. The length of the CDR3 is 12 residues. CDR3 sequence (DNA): TGTGCCAGCAGTTCCTACCCCTCGGGCTACACCTTC. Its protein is CASSSYPSGYTF.

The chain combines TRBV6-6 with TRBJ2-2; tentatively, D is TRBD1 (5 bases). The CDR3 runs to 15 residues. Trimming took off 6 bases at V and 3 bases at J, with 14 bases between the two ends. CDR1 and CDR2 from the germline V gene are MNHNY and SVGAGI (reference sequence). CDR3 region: CASSPPDSYTGELFF. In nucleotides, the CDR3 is TGTGCCAGCAGCCCCCCCGACAGTTACACCGGGGAGCTGTTTTTT.

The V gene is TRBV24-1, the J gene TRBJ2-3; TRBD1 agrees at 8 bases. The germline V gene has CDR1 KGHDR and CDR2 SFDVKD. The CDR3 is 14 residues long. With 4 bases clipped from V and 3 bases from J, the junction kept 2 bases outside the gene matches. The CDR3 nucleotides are TGTGCCACCAGTGACAGGGGGCCGACAGATACGCAGTATTTT. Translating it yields CATSDRGPTDTQYF.

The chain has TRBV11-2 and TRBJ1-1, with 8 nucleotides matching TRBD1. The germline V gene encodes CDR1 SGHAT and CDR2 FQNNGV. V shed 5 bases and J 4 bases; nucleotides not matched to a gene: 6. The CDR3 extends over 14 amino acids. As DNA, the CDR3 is TGTGCCAGCAGCCCGACAGGGGTCGGCACTGAAGCTTTCTTT. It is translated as CASSPTGVGTEAFF.

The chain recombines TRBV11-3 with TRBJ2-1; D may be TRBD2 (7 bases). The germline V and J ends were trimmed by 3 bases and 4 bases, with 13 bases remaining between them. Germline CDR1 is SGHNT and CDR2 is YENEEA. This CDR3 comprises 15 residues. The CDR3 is CASSLEGGTYNEQFF. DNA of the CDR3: TGTGCCAGCAGCTTGGAGGGGGGGACTTACAATGAGCAGTTCTTC.

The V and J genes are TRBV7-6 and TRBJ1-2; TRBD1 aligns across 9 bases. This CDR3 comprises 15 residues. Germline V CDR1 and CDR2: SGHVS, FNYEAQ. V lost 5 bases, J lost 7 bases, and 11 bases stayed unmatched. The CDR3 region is CASSQGPGQGFGYTF. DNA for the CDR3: TGTGCCAGCAGCCAGGGGCCGGGACAGGGATTTGGCTACACCTTC.

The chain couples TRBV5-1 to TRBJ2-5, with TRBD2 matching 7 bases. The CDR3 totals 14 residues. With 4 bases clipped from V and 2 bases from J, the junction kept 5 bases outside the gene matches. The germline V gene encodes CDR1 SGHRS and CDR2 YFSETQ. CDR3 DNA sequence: TGCGCCAGCAGCGGGGTCGGGGGGCAAGAGACCCAGTACTTC. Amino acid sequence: CASSGVGGQETQYF.

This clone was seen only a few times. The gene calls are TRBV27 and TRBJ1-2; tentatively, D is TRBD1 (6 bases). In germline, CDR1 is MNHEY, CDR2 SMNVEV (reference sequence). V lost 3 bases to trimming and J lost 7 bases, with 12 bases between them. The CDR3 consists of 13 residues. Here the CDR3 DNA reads TGTGCCAGCAGTTTCGTGCAGGGGTTTGGCTACACCTTC. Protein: CASSFVQGFGYTF.

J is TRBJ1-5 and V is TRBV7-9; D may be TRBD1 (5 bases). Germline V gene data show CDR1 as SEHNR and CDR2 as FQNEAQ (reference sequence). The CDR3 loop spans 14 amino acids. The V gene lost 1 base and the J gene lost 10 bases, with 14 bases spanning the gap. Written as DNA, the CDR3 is TGTGCCAGCAGCTTAGGGTCAGGGTCTGATCCCCAGCATTTT. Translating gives CASSLGSGSDPQHF.

The CDR3 loop is CASRALQGPTEAFF. CDR3 sequence (DNA): TGTGCCAGCCGAGCTTTACAGGGGCCCACTGAAGCTTTCTTT. The chain combines TRBV6-5 with TRBJ1-1; 7 nucleotides agree with TRBD1. Germline V gene lookup returns CDR1 MNHEY and CDR2 SVGAGI. The CDR3 loop spans 14 amino acids. With 8 bases clipped from V and 4 bases from J, the junction kept 10 bases outside the gene matches.

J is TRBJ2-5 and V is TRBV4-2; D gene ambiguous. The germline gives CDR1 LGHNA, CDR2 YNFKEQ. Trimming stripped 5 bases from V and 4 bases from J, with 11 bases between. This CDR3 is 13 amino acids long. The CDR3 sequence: CASSTTNGETQYF. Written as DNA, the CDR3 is TGTGCCAGCAGCACCACGAACGGAGAGACCCAGTACTTC.

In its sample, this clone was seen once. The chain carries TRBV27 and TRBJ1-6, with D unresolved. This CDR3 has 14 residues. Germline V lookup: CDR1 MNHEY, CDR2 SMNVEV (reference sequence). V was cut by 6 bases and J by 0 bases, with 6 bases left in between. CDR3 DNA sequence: TGTGCCAGCAGGCTGAGCTCCTATAATTCACCCCTCCACTTT. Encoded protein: CASRLSSYNSPLHF.

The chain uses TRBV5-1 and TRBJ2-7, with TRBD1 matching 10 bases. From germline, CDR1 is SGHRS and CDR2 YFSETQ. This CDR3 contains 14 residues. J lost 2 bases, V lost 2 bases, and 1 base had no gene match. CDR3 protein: CASSLGTGAYEQYF. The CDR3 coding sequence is TGCGCCAGCAGCTTAGGGACAGGGGCCTACGAGCAGTACTTC. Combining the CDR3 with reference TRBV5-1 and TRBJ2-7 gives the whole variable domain KAGVTQTPRYLIKTRGQQVTLSCSPISGHRSVSWYQQTPGQGLQFLFEYFSETQRNKGNFPGRFSGRQFSNSRSEMNVSTLELGDSALYLCASSLGTGAYEQYFGPGTRLTVT.

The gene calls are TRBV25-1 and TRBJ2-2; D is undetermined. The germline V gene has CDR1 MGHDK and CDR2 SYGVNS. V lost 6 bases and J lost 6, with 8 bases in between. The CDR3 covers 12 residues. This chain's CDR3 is CASRRPAGELFF. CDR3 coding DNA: TGTGCCAGCAGACGCCCGGCCGGGGAGCTGTTTTTT.

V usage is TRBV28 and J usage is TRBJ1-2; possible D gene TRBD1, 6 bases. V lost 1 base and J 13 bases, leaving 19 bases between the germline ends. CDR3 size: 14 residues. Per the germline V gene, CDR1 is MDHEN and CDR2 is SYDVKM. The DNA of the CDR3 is TGTGCCAGCAGTTTATTTGGGGACACCAACTATCCCACCTTC. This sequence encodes CASSLFGDTNYPTF.

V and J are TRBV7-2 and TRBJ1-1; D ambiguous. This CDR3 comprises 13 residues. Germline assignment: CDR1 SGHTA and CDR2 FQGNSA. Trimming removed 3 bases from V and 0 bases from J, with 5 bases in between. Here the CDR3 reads CASSFSLNTEAFF. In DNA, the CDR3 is TGTGCCAGCAGCTTCTCCTTGAACACTGAAGCTTTCTTT.

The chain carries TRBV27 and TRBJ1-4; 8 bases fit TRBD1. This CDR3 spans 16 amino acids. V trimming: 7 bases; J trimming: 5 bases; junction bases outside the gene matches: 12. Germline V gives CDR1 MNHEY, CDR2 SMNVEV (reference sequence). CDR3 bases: TGTGCCAGCACGCGACAGGGGAGAGGTCAGAATGAAAAACTGTTTTTT. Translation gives CASTRQGRGQNEKLFF.

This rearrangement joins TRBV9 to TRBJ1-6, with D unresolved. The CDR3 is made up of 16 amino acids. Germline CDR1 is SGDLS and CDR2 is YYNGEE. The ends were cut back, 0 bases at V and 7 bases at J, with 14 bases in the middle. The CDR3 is CASSVGQTLPNSPLHF. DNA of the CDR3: TGTGCCAGCAGCGTAGGACAAACCCTCCCAAATTCACCCCTCCACTTT.

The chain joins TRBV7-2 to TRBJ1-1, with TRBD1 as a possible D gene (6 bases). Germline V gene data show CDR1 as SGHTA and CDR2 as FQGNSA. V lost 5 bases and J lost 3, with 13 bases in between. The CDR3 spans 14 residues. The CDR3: CASSPRQAYTEAFF. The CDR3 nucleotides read TGTGCCAGCAGCCCTAGACAGGCTTACACTGAAGCTTTCTTT.

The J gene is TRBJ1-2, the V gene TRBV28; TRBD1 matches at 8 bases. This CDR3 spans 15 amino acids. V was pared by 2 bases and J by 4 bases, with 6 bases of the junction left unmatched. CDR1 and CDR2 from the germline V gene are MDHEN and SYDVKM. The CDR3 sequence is CASSLGQGVLYGYTF. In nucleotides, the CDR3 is TGTGCCAGCAGTTTAGGACAGGGAGTGCTCTATGGCTACACCTTC.

The CDR3 is CASSFSLAGPTDEQFF. CDR3 bases: TGTGCCAGCAGCTTCAGTCTAGCGGGGCCGACGGATGAGCAGTTCTTC. The chain joins TRBV7-9 to TRBJ2-1; 9 bases line up with TRBD2. V shed 3 bases, J shed 8 bases, and the junction held 11 bases outside the gene matches. Germline CDR1 is SEHNR and CDR2 is FQNEAQ (reference sequence). There are 16 residues in the CDR3.

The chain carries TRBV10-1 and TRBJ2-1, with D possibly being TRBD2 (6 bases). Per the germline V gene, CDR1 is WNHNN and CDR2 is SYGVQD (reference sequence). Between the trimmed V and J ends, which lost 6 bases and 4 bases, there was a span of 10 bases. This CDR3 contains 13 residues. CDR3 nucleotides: TGCGCCAGCAGCGGGAGTCCGTACAATGAGCAGTTCTTC. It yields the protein CASSGSPYNEQFF.

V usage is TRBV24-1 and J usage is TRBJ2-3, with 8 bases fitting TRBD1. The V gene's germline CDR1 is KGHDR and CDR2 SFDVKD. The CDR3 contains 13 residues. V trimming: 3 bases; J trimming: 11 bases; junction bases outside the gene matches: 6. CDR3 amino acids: CATSDPDRVGQYF. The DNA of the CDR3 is TGTGCCACCAGTGATCCGGACAGGGTGGGGCAGTATTTT.

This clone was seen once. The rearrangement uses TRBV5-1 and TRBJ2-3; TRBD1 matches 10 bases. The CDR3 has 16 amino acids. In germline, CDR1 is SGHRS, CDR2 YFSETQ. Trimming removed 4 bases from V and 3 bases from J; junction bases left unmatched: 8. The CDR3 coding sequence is TGCGCCAGCAGCAGTCTAGGGACAGGGGTAACAGATACGCAGTATTTT. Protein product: CASSSLGTGVTDTQYF.

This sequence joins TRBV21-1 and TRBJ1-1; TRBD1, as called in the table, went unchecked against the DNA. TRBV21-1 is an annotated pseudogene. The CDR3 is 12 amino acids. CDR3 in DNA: TGTGCCAGCAGTCACAAAGAGGGGGACGCTTTCTTT. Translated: CASSHKEGDAFF.

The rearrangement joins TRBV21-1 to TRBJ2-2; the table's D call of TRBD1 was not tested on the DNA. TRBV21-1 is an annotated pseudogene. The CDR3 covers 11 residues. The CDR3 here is CAQGAREELFF. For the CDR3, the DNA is TGTGCACAGGGGGCTCGGGAGGAGCTGTTTTTT.

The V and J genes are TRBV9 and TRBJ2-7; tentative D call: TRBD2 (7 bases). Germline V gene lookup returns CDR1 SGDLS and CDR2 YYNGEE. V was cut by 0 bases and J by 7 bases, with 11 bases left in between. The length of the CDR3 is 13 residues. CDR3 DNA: TGTGCCAGCAGCGTAGTCGGGGGGCGTGAGCAGTACTTC. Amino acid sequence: CASSVVGGREQYF.

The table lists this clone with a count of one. CDR3 DNA sequence: TGTGCCAGCAGCTTTAGACAGGACGAAAAACTGTTTTTT. It encodes CASSFRQDEKLFF. The chain links TRBV7-9 to TRBJ1-4, with a tentative D call TRBD1 (6 bases). Germline CDR1 SEHNR, CDR2 FQNEAQ (reference sequence). V dropped 3 bases and J dropped 8 bases, with 10 bases sitting between them. The CDR3 totals 13 residues.

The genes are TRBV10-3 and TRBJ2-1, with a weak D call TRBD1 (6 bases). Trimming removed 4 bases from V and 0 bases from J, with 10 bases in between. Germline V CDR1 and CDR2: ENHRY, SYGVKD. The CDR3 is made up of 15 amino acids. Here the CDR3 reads CAISVGQNSYNEQFF. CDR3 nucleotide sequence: TGTGCCATCAGTGTTGGACAGAACTCCTACAATGAGCAGTTCTTC.

CDR3 loop: CASSQGTMRGGANGYTF. The CDR3 DNA follows: TGTGCCAGCAGCCAAGGGACGATGAGAGGGGGGGCTAATGGCTACACCTTC. The V and J genes are TRBV14 and TRBJ1-2, with a weak D call TRBD1 (6 bases). Per the germline V gene, CDR1 is SGHDN and CDR2 is FVKESK. The CDR3 contains 17 residues. The germline V and J ends were trimmed by 1 base and 6 bases, with 21 bases remaining between them.

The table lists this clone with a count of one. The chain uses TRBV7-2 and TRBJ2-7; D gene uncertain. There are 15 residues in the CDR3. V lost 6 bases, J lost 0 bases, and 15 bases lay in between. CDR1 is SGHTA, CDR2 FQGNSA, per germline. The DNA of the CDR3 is TGTGCCAGCAGTTATCAACCGGGTCTCTCCTACGAGCAGTACTTC. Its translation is CASSYQPGLSYEQYF.